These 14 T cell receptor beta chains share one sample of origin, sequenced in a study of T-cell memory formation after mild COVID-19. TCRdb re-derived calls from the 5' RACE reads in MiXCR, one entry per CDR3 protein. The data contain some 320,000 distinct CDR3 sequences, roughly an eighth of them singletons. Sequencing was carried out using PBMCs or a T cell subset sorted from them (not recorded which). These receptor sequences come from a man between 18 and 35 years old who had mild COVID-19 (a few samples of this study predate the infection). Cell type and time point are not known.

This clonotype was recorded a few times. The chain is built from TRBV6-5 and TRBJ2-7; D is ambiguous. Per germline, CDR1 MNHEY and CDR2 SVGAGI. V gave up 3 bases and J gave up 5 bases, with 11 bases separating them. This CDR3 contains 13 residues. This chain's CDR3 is CASSYNDGNEQYF. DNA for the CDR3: TGTGCCAGCAGTTATAACGACGGAAACGAGCAGTACTTC.

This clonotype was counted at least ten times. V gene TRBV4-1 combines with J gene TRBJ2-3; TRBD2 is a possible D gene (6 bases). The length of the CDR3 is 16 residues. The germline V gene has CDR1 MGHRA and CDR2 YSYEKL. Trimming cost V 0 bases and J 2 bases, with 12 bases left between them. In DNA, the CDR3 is TGCGCCAGCAGCCAAGAACTAGCTGGTAACACAGATACGCAGTATTTT. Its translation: CASSQELAGNTDTQYF.

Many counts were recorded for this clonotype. Here the CDR3 reads CASSQTTESNYGYTF. The CDR3 DNA is TGCGCCAGCAGCCAGACGACAGAATCAAACTATGGCTACACCTTC. The chain links TRBV4-1 to TRBJ1-2, with a possible D match to TRBD1 (5 bases). The V gene's germline CDR1 is MGHRA and CDR2 YSYEKL. Trimming took off 3 bases at V and 2 bases at J, with 13 bases between the two ends. The CDR3 has 15 residues.

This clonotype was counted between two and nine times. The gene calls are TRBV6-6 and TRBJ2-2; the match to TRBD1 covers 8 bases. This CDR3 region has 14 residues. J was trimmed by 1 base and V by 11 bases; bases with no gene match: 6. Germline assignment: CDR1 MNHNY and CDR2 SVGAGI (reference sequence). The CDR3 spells CAGTGQENTGELFF. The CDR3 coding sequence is TGTGCCGGCACGGGACAGGAGAACACCGGGGAGCTGTTTTTT.

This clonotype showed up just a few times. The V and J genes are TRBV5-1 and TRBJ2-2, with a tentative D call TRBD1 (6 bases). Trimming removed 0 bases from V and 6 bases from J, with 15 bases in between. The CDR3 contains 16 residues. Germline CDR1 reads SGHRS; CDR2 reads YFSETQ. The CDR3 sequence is CASSLAAGVYAGELFF. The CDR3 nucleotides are TGCGCCAGCAGCTTGGCCGCAGGGGTGTATGCCGGGGAGCTGTTTTTT.

Written as DNA, the CDR3 is TGTGCCAGCTCACCACCCGCAGGGCGGGAGCAGTTCTTC. Protein: CASSPPAGREQFF. The chain is built from TRBV18 and TRBJ2-1, with a tentative D call TRBD1 (5 bases). V gave up 0 bases and J gave up 10 bases, with 10 bases separating them. CDR3 length equals 13 residues. Germline loops: CDR1 KGHSH, CDR2 LQKENI.

This CDR3 is CASSFEVHNEQFF. CDR3 bases: TGTGCCAGCAGCTTTGAGGTCCACAATGAGCAGTTCTTC. The chain employs TRBV7-9 and TRBJ2-1; D is ambiguous. The CDR3 sequence is 13 residues long. The germline V gene encodes CDR1 SEHNR and CDR2 FQNEAQ (reference sequence). V gave up 3 bases and J gave up 5 bases, with 8 bases separating them.

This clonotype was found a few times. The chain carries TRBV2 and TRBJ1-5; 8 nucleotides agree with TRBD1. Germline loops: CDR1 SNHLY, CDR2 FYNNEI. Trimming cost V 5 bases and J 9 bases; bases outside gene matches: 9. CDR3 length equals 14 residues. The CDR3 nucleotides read TGTGCCAGCAGTACTCCGGGACAGGCCCGGCCCCAGCATTTT. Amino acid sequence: CASSTPGQARPQHF.

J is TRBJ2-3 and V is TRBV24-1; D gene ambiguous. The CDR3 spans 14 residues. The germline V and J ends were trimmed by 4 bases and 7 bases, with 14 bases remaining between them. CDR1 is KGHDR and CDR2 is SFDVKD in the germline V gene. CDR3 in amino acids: CATSDPKGTYTQYF. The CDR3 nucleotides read TGTGCCACCAGTGACCCTAAGGGTACCTATACGCAGTATTTT.

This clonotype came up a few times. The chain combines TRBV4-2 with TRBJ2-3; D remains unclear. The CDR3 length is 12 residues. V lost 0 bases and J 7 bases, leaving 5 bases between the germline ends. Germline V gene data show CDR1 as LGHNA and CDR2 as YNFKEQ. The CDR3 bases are TGTGCCAGCAGCCAAGAAGGGAATACGCAGTATTTT. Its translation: CASSQEGNTQYF.

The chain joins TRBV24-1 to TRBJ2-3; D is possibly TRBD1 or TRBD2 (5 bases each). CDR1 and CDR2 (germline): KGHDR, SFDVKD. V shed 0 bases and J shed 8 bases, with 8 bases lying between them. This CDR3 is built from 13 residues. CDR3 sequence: CATSDLCGGTQYF. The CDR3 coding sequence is TGTGCCACCAGTGATTTGTGTGGGGGTACGCAGTATTTT.

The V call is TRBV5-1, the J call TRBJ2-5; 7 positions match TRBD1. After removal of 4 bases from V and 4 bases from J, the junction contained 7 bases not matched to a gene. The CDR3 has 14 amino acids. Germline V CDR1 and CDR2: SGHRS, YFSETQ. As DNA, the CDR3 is TGCGCCAGCAGCCCCGACAGGGAAGGAGAGACCCAGTACTTC. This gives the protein CASSPDREGETQYF.

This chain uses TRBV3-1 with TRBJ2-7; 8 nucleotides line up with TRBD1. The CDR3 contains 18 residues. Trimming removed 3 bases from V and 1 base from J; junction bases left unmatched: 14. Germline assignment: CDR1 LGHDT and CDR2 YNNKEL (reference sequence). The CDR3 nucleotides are TGTGCCAGCAGCCACCACCCAGGGACAGGAGACCGATCCTACGAGCAGTACTTC. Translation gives CASSHHPGTGDRSYEQYF.

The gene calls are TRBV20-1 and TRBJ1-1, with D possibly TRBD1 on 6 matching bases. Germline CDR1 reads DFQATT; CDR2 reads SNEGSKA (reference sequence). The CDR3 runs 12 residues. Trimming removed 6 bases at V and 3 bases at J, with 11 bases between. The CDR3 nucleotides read TGCAGTGCCTACCAGGGGCACACTGAAGCTTTCTTT. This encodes CSAYQGHTEAFF.